Following are 18 T cell receptor beta chains from one sample sequenced in a study of response to subunit inactivated influenza vaccine. TCRdb processed the RT-PCR reads anew with MiXCR; each CDR3 protein has one entry. The sample holds about 530,000 distinct CDR3 sequences, over 9.5% seen once. The material was PBMCs from blood, obtained on the day of vaccination. The source of these receptors is a man aged 50-59 years who received an inactivated influenza vaccine.

The chain carries TRBV7-9 and TRBJ2-1; D gene ambiguous. The germline CDR1 and CDR2 sequences are SEHNR and FQNEAQ (reference sequence). CDR3 length equals 17 residues. V dropped 1 base and J dropped 4 bases, with 17 bases sitting between them. The CDR3 spells CASSLEFWPTGYNEQFF. The CDR3 DNA is TGTGCCAGCAGCTTAGAATTTTGGCCGACGGGTTACAATGAGCAGTTCTTC.

DNA of the CDR3: TGTGCCAGCAGGACCTCGGGACTAGCGGGAGTCGGTACGCAGTATTTT. Protein sequence: CASRTSGLAGVGTQYF. V is TRBV28 and J is TRBJ2-3, with 14 bases lining up with TRBD2. This CDR3 is built from 16 residues. After removal of 6 bases from V and 8 bases from J, the junction contained 10 bases not matched to a gene. Germline V gives CDR1 MDHEN, CDR2 SYDVKM. Filled out from reference TRBV28 and TRBJ2-3, the complete variable domain reads DVKVTQSSRYLVKRTGEKVFLECVQDMDHENMFWYRQDPGLGLRLIYFSYDVKMKEKGDIPEGYSVSREKKERFSLILESASTNQTSMYLCASRTSGLAGVGTQYFGPGTRLTVL.

The V gene is TRBV9, the J gene TRBJ2-5; unclear D gene. V lost 2 bases and J 1 base, leaving 6 bases between the germline ends. The CDR3 consists of 13 residues. Germline V gene lookup returns CDR1 SGDLS and CDR2 YYNGEE. The CDR3 loop reads CASSVSPQETQYF. CDR3 DNA: TGTGCCAGCAGCGTTTCCCCCCAAGAGACCCAGTACTTC. The full variable domain, its missing parts supplied by reference TRBV9 and TRBJ2-5, is DSGVTQTPKHLITATGQRVTLRCSPRSGDLSVYWYQQSLDQGLQFLIQYYNGEERAKGNILERFSAQQFPDLHSELNLSSLELGDSALYFCASSVSPQETQYFGPGTRLLVL.

The gene calls are TRBV12-3 or TRBV12-4 and TRBJ2-7; D possibly corresponds to TRBD2 (6 bases). The CDR3 is made up of 14 amino acids. Between the trimmed V and J ends, which lost 4 bases and 1 base, there was a span of 11 bases. CDR3 region: CASSSSAGSYEQYF. CDR3 in DNA: TGTGCCAGCAGTTCCTCGGCGGGGTCCTACGAGCAGTACTTC.

This clonotype was seen only a few times. The chain employs TRBV28 and TRBJ2-7, with TRBD1 matching over 12 bases. J gave up 3 bases and V 8 bases, and 5 bases lay outside the gene matches. Germline loops: CDR1 MDHEN, CDR2 SYDVKM. The CDR3 contains 14 residues. In DNA, the CDR3 is TGTGCCAGCGAAGGGACAGGGGGCGTCTACGAGCAGTACTTC. It yields the protein CASEGTGGVYEQYF.

The rearrangement uses TRBV5-1 and TRBJ2-7, with unresolved D. The CDR3 sequence is 17 residues long. From germline, CDR1 is SGHRS and CDR2 YFSETQ. V lost 0 bases and J lost 3, with 19 bases in between. CDR3 loop: CASSLGLVTVANYEQYF. CDR3 sequence (DNA): TGCGCCAGCAGCTTGGGTCTGGTGACGGTTGCCAACTACGAGCAGTACTTC.

This chain joins TRBV3-1 and TRBJ2-1; 7 bases agree with TRBD2. CDR1 is LGHDT, CDR2 YNNKEL, per germline (reference sequence). The CDR3 has 14 residues. The J segment lost 8 bases and the V segment lost 4 bases, leaving 8 bases of the junction unmatched. Written as DNA, the CDR3 is TGTGCCAGCAGCCCGATCGGGGGGTCCTATGAGCAGTTCTTC. Translating it yields CASSPIGGSYEQFF.

In its sample, this clonotype was seen a few times. This chain joins TRBV7-8 and TRBJ2-6; D not certain. The CDR3 has 18 amino acids. Germline V gene lookup returns CDR1 SGHVS and CDR2 FQNEAQ. Trimming removed 2 bases at V and 2 bases at J, with 16 bases between. The CDR3 DNA follows: TGTGCCAGCAGCTTACTATCGACATTGGCGGCTGGGGCCAACGTCCTGACTTTC. It encodes CASSLLSTLAAGANVLTF. Combining the CDR3 with reference TRBV7-8 and TRBJ2-6 gives the whole variable domain GAGVSQSPRYKVAKRGQDVALRCDPISGHVSLFWYQQALGQGPEFLTYFQNEAQLDKSGLPSDRFFAERPEGSVSTLKIQRTQQEDSAVYLCASSLLSTLAAGANVLTFGAGSRLTVL.

The rearrangement joins TRBV7-9 to TRBJ2-5, with D perhaps given as TRBD1 or TRBD2 (6 bases each). The germline V and J ends were trimmed by 5 bases and 4 bases, with 14 bases remaining between them. The CDR3 runs to 14 residues. Germline lookup yields CDR1 SEHNR and CDR2 FQNEAQ (reference sequence). The CDR3 coding sequence is TGTGCCAGCAGCAGACTCGGGGGCGGAGAGACCCAGTACTTC. This sequence encodes CASSRLGGGETQYF.

As concerns this clonotype: At one boundary the junction diverges from the germline segment, which might be a read error. This sequence joins TRBV5-1 and TRBJ2-1; the D gene is possibly TRBD1 (6 bases). Germline values: CDR1 SGHRS, CDR2 YFSETQ. There are 14 residues in the CDR3. The CDR3, as DNA: TGCGCCAGCAGCTTGGTGGGCGGTCGGGACATTAGGATCTTC. Protein sequence: CASSLVGGRDIRIF.

The V and J genes are TRBV18 and TRBJ1-5; D is unclear. The germline V gene encodes CDR1 KGHSH and CDR2 LQKENI. The CDR3 totals 14 residues. V was cut by 1 base and J by 0 bases, with 4 bases left in between. The chain's CDR3 is CASSPQYSNQPQHF. CDR3 DNA sequence: TGTGCCAGCTCACCACAGTATAGCAATCAGCCCCAGCATTTT. The full variable domain, in which reference TRBV18 and TRBJ1-5 provide the parts outside the CDR3, is NAGVMQNPRHLVRRRGQEARLRCSPMKGHSHVYWYRQLPEEGLKFMVYLQKENIIDESGMPKERFSAEFPKEGPSILRIQQVVRGDSAAYFCASSPQYSNQPQHFGDGTRLSIL.

The table lists this clonotype with many counts. This chain links TRBV20-1 with TRBJ1-6, with TRBD1 as a possible D gene (5 bases). V lost 0 bases and J 0 bases, leaving 12 bases between the germline ends. In germline, CDR1 is DFQATT, CDR2 SNEGSKA (reference sequence). CDR3 size: 17 residues. CDR3 DNA sequence: TGCAGTGCTAGAGAAGGGACGGGTAGCTCCTATAATTCACCCCTCCACTTT. It is translated as CSAREGTGSSYNSPLHF.

This clonotype turned up a few times. The chain recombines TRBV4-3 with TRBJ1-1; no firm D call. V lost 5 bases to trimming and J lost 4 bases, with 11 bases between them. This CDR3 is 13 amino acids long. Germline lookup yields CDR1 LGHNA and CDR2 YSLEER. The CDR3 spells CASSNFDTTEAFF. The CDR3 bases are TGCGCCAGCAGCAATTTCGACACCACTGAAGCTTTCTTT.

The genes are TRBV5-1 and TRBJ1-2; D is unresolved. The CDR3 is 14 residues long. Germline V gives CDR1 SGHRS, CDR2 YFSETQ. V was cut by 4 bases and J by 5 bases, with 15 bases left in between. CDR3 amino acids: CASSTADWTYGYTF. For the CDR3, the DNA is TGCGCCAGCAGCACAGCCGACTGGACTTATGGCTACACCTTC.

This clonotype has a handful of counts. A much larger clone differs from this one at a single base, so this may be a read error. The chain has TRBV7-2 and TRBJ1-1; the D gene is possibly TRBD1 (5 bases). The V gene lost 3 bases and the J gene lost 4 bases, with 9 bases spanning the gap. Germline V gene sequence: CDR1 SGHTA, CDR2 FQGNSA. CDR3 size: 13 residues. CDR3 coding DNA: TGTGCCAGCAGCTTGGGGGTGGCCACTGAAGCTTTCTTT. It specifies CASSLGVATEAFF.

This clonotype was counted only a few times. The rearrangement uses TRBV6-2 or TRBV6-3 and TRBJ1-5; D unclear. The CDR3 length is 13 residues. From germline, CDR1 is MNHEY and CDR2 SVGEGT. V was shortened by 0 bases and J by 6 bases, with 6 bases between the two germline ends. CDR3 nucleotide sequence: TGTGCCAGCAGTTACTCGAATCGTCAGCCCCAGCATTTT. Protein product: CASSYSNRQPQHF.

There are a few counts of this clonotype. This chain's CDR3 is CASSLDFYSYEQYF. The DNA for the CDR3 is TGTGCCAGCAGCTTAGACTTCTACTCCTACGAGCAGTACTTC. The V gene is TRBV7-9, the J gene TRBJ2-7; D gene uncertain. CDR1 SEHNR and CDR2 FQNEAQ come from the germline V gene (reference sequence). The CDR3 has 14 amino acids. V dropped 1 base and J dropped 0 bases, with 7 bases sitting between them.

The table lists this clonotype with a count of one. This chain uses TRBV19 with TRBJ2-4; 7 positions match TRBD2. CDR3 length: 16 amino acids. CDR1 is LNHDA and CDR2 is SQIVND in the germline V gene (reference sequence). Germline trimming cut 3 bases from V and 4 bases from J; bases unmatched to any gene: 9. The CDR3 spells CASSISPAGLKNIQYF. In nucleotides, the CDR3 is TGTGCCAGTAGTATCAGTCCAGCGGGGCTTAAAAACATTCAGTACTTC. The full variable domain, with the rest looked up from reference TRBV19 and TRBJ2-4, is DGGITQSPKYLFRKEGQNVTLSCEQNLNHDAMYWYRQDPGQGLRLIYYSQIVNDFQKGDIAEGYSVSREKKESFPLTVTSAQKNPTAFYLCASSISPAGLKNIQYFGAGTRLSVL.